This T cell receptor beta chain originates from a study of blood T cell repertoires in COVID-19 (dated by TCRdb to 2018 to 2020). With respect to the entire study: The collaborator samples originated in the United States, Italy and Spain and spanned the acute and convalescent phases of COVID-19. Samples came from the ongoing ImmuneRACE study (first 160 participants) plus 1,254 subjects from 6 global collaborators. Where available, HLA class I and class II types were taken from metadata supplied by the sample provider and were not determined by assay-based typing. Sample metadata almost always included a de-identified subject ID, COVID-19 status, age in years and sex. The material from the prospective study consisted of cDNA or gDNA derived from T cells, B-cell-depleted T cells, or PBMCs. Subjects who had been exposed to COVID-19, were actively infected with it, or had recovered from it provided the deeply sampled blood TCRbeta repertoires that made up the dataset. The repertoires were made available in a free public database intended to serve as a resource for research on the immune response to SARS-CoV-2.

As to this clone: The specificity of this receptor is unknown. The sample holds no much larger clone one base away, and base qualities are not on file.

Overall results and qualifications from the work: The quantity of clinical and demographic metadata differed by source and by participant and was supplied without curation.

TCRbeta CDR3 regions were amplified from genomic DNA using the immunoSEQ Assay, a bias-controlled multiplex PCR. As for how the authors treated the data: The number of nucleated cells in each sample was estimated from the amplification of reference gene primers within the assay. Sequence reads were collapsed and filtered to measure the absolute abundance of every unique TCRbeta CDR3 rearrangement. Productive Simpson clonality was computed per sample as the square root of Simpson's diversity index over productive rearrangements. Imported from immuneACCESS, the table was reduced by TCRdb to in-frame sequences with V and J called. These copies leave out some clones; in studies compared against another copy, an unresolved V gene accounts for under half, and the cause of the remainder is not known. V and J calls plus clone size are reproduced from that table; the DNA served to infer D and trimming. Recorded for this sample are about 480,000 clones; approximately 88% of them occurred a single time. The ten largest clones add up to about 2% of the sample.

Unmatched junction bases come to 5, with V trimmed by 3 bases and J by 5 bases. CDR1 and CDR2, looked up from the germline V gene (reference sequence), are DFQATT and SNEGSKA. The CDR3 holds 13 amino acids from the cysteine to the phenylalanine. Only CDR3 DNA is held: 39 bases, read in frame from base 1. Participants in the prospective study were enrolled through a virtual design, were aged 18 to 89 years, and lived in 24 United States geographic areas. To assign participants to cohorts, the prospective study relied on clinical history that participants themselves reported in a screening survey and a study questionnaire. For ImmuneRACE Cohort 3, a participant was defined as recovered based on two consecutive negative NP/OP PCR tests, clearance by a healthcare professional, or resolution of symptoms. In the prospective study, whole blood, serum and a nasopharyngeal or oropharyngeal swab were collected from each participant by mobile phlebotomists. Additional blood draws and questionnaires over an approximately 2-month period could optionally be provided by prospective study participants. Prospective study blood samples were shipped either frozen or at room temperature before DNA extraction.

The sequenced sample was PBMCs or T cells enriched from blood (not recorded which). The sequence joins TRBV20-1 to TRBJ2-5, and TRBD2 matches 8 of the central bases. The sequence was collected from a woman aged 40 to 55 who had recovered from COVID-19. This receptor carries the CDR3 CSASREGRETQYF. The base sequence is TGCAGTGCTAGTCGGGAGGGGCGGGAGACCCAGTACTTC.